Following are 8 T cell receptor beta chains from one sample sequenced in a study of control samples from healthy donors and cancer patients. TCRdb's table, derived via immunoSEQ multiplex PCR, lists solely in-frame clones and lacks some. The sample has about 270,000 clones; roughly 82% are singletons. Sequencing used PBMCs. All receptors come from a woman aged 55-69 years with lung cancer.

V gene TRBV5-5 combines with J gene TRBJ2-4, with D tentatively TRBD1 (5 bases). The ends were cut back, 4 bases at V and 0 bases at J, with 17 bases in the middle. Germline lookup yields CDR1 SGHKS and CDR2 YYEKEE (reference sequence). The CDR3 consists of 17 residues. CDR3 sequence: CASSLIQGRIAKNIQYF. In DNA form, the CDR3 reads TGTGCCAGCAGCCTGATTCAGGGAAGAATAGCCAAAAACATTCAGTACTTC.

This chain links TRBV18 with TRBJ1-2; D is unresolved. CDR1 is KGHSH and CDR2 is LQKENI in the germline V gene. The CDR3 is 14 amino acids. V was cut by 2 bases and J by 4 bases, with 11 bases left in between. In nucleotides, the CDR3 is TGTGCCAGCTCACCAGATTTTGTGTTCTATGGCTACACCTTC. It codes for CASSPDFVFYGYTF.

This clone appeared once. DNA for the CDR3: TGTGCCAGCAGCTTAGTAGGAGGGGAGACCCAGTACTTC. This translates into CASSLVGGETQYF. This chain joins TRBV7-9 and TRBJ2-5; a possible D gene is TRBD2 (6 bases). The germline CDR1 and CDR2 sequences are SEHNR and FQNEAQ (reference sequence). V was shortened by 1 base and J by 5 bases, with 8 bases between the two germline ends. The CDR3 spans 13 residues. The variable domain in full, completed from reference TRBV7-9 and TRBJ2-5, reads DTGVSQNPRHKITKRGQNVTFRCDPISEHNRLYWYRQTLGQGPEFLTYFQNEAQLEKSRLLSDRFSAERPKGSFSTLEIQRTEQGDSAMYLCASSLVGGETQYFGPGTRLLVL.

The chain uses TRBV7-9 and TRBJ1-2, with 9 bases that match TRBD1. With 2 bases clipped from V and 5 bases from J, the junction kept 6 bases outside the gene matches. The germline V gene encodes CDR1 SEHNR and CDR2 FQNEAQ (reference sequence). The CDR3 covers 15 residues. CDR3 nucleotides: TGTGCCAGCAGCTTATCCGGGACAGGGCCGTATGGCTACACCTTC. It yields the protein CASSLSGTGPYGYTF.

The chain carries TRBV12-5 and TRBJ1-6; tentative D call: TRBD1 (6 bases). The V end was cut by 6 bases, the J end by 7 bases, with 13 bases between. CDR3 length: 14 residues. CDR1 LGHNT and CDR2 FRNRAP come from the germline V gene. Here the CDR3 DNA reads TGTGCTAGTGGATACGGACAGTGGAATTCACCCCTCCACTTT. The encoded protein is CASGYGQWNSPLHF.

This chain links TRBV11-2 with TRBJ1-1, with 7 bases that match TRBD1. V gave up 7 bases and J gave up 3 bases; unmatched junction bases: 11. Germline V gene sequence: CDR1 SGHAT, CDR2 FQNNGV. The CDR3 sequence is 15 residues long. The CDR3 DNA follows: TGTGCCAGCACTAGAAACGACAGGGCGGACACTGAAGCTTTCTTT. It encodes CASTRNDRADTEAFF.

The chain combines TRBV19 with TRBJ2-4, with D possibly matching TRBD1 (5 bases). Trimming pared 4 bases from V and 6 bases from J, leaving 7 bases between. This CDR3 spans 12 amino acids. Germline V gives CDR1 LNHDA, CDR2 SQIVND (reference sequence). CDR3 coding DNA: TGTGCCAGTAGTACGCAGGGAAACATTCAGTACTTC. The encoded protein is CASSTQGNIQYF.

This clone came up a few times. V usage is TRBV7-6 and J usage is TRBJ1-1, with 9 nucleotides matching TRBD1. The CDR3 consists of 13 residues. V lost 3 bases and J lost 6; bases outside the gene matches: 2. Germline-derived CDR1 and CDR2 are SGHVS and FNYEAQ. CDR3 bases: TGTGCCAGCAGCTTTACAGGGGGCTCTGAAGCTTTCTTT. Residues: CASSFTGGSEAFF.